Listed here are 13 T cell receptor beta chains from one sample, sequenced in a study of shared clonotypes between healthy human individuals. TCRdb's copy holds only in-frame clones and misses some; the assay was immunoSEQ multiplex PCR. The sample includes fewer than 2.5 million clones, 90% to 95% of them seen just once. What was sequenced was naive CD4+ T cells from PBMCs. Subset noted: CD45RA+ positively selected. These receptors all stem from a man aged 18 to 30 in good health. Some clones in this sample may be carry-over from other donors' samples.

This sequence joins TRBV5-1 and TRBJ2-5, with TRBD2 identical over 7 bases. Germline values: CDR1 SGHRS, CDR2 YFSETQ. The V gene end was trimmed by 2 bases and the J gene end by 4 bases; junction bases not matched to a gene: 11. This CDR3 is 16 amino acids long. The CDR3 protein is CASSFYGLEWGETQYF. In nucleotides, the CDR3 is TGCGCCAGCAGCTTTTACGGACTAGAATGGGGAGAGACCCAGTACTTC.

V usage is TRBV27 and J usage is TRBJ2-1; D is unresolved. CDR3 length: 17 amino acids. Germline loops: CDR1 MNHEY, CDR2 SMNVEV (reference sequence). Trimming took off 2 bases at V and 0 bases at J, with 14 bases between the two ends. The CDR3 sequence: CASSLKAASHSYNEQFF. CDR3 nucleotides: TGTGCCAGCAGTTTAAAGGCGGCTAGTCACTCCTACAATGAGCAGTTCTTC.

The chain is built from TRBV27 and TRBJ2-5, with 7 bases that match TRBD1. Germline CDR1 and CDR2: MNHEY and SMNVEV (reference sequence). The trim removed 3 bases at V and 1 base at J, leaving 11 bases unmatched. The CDR3 has 17 amino acids. This CDR3 reads CASSLVSGRGPQETQYF. The CDR3 coding sequence is TGTGCCAGCAGTTTGGTCTCGGGAAGGGGGCCCCAAGAGACCCAGTACTTC.

The CDR3 DNA reads as TGTGCCAGCAGTTACTCCCAGGCTAGGGGCTACACCTTC. Protein product: CASSYSQARGYTF. The rearrangement uses TRBV6-6 and TRBJ1-2; D ambiguous. This CDR3 spans 13 amino acids. CDR1 and CDR2 from the germline V gene are MNHNY and SVGAGI (reference sequence). Trimming stripped 0 bases from V and 8 bases from J, with 10 bases between.

This clone was detected once. This rearrangement joins TRBV30 to TRBJ2-7; 11 positions agree with TRBD2. CDR1 and CDR2 (germline): GTSNPN, SVGIG (reference sequence). Losses at the gene ends were 5 bases for V and 3 bases for J; bases not matched to a gene: 15. The CDR3 loop spans 17 amino acids. CDR3 sequence: CAWGGGMQTSGSYEQYF. CDR3 DNA sequence: TGTGCCTGGGGCGGGGGAATGCAAACTAGCGGGAGCTACGAGCAGTACTTC.

The rearrangement uses TRBV7-9 and TRBJ2-1; D possibly corresponds to TRBD2 (5 bases). V was trimmed by 1 base and J by 13 bases, leaving 14 bases between them. Germline V CDR1 and CDR2: SEHNR, FQNEAQ (reference sequence). CDR3 length: 13 amino acids. The DNA of the CDR3 is TGTGCCAGCAGCTTAGAGTCGGGAATCGCCCAGTTCTTC. Amino acid sequence: CASSLESGIAQFF.

In the case of this clone: Other DNA sequences from this sample encode an identical CDR3 as well. V usage is TRBV14 and J usage is TRBJ1-3; unclear D gene. Trimming stripped 1 base from V and 0 bases from J, with 4 bases between. The V gene's germline CDR1 is SGHDN and CDR2 FVKESK. The CDR3 consists of 14 residues. CDR3 sequence reads: CASSQGGSGNTIYF. DNA for the CDR3: TGTGCCAGCAGCCAAGGGGGCTCTGGAAACACCATATATTTT.

The V gene is TRBV11-2, the J gene TRBJ2-7; TRBD2 agrees at 10 bases. CDR3 length: 15 amino acids. V lost 3 bases to trimming and J lost 4 bases; unmatched junction nucleotides: 6. Germline values: CDR1 SGHAT, CDR2 FQNNGV. CDR3 nucleotides: TGTGCCAGCAGCTTGGGGGGTAGCGGGAGGTACGAGCAGTACTTC. This gives the protein CASSLGGSGRYEQYF.

The rearrangement joins TRBV27 to TRBJ2-1, with D unresolved. The CDR3 runs to 12 residues. CDR1 and CDR2 (germline): MNHEY, SMNVEV (reference sequence). V lost 6 bases and J 3 bases, leaving 6 bases between the germline ends. CDR3 nucleotides: TGTGCCAGCAGGGTCCGCTACAATGAGCAGTTCTTC. This encodes CASRVRYNEQFF.

The rearrangement joins TRBV27 to TRBJ2-7; the D is unclear. Germline V gene sequence: CDR1 MNHEY, CDR2 SMNVEV (reference sequence). The CDR3 length is 16 residues. Deletions cut 6 bases from V and 0 bases from J, with 18 bases between. CDR3 nucleotide sequence: TGTGCCAGCAGCCCCATCGGGTGGGGAAACTCCTACGAGCAGTACTTC. Protein product: CASSPIGWGNSYEQYF.

The rearrangement joins TRBV6-1 to TRBJ2-5; tentative D call: TRBD1 (6 bases). Germline lookup yields CDR1 MNHNS and CDR2 SASEGT. V lost 4 bases and J lost 1, with 10 bases in between. CDR3 length equals 14 residues. CDR3 sequence reads: CASSARGIQETQYF. Here the CDR3 DNA reads TGTGCCAGCAGTGCCAGGGGCATCCAAGAGACCCAGTACTTC.

V usage is TRBV27 and J usage is TRBJ2-4; tentative D call: TRBD1 (6 bases). In germline, CDR1 is MNHEY, CDR2 SMNVEV (reference sequence). The length of the CDR3 is 18 residues. Trimming removed 5 bases from V and 0 bases from J, with 20 bases in between. CDR3 nucleotides: TGTGCCAGCAGTCCCCCTTGGGTTCAGGGGCGAGCCAAAAACATTCAGTACTTC. Its translation: CASSPPWVQGRAKNIQYF.

The V and J genes are TRBV7-9 and TRBJ2-3, with 7 positions matching TRBD1. Germline values: CDR1 SEHNR, CDR2 FQNEAQ (reference sequence). V shed 5 bases, J shed 0 bases, and the junction held 5 bases outside the gene matches. The CDR3 extends over 15 amino acids. CDR3 nucleotides: TGTGCCAGCAGCCCCACAGGGGCTAGCACAGATACGCAGTATTTT. Translated: CASSPTGASTDTQYF.